This passage covers 5 T cell receptor beta chains from one sample sequenced in a study of cytomegalovirus exposure and HLA in healthy donors (dated by TCRdb to 2016 to 2017). The library came from the immunoSEQ multiplex PCR assay. Not all clones reach the TCRdb copy of this immuneACCESS table, which keeps in-frame sequences only. Checked studies attribute under half of the gap to unresolved V genes and leave the rest unexplained. The sample records roughly 150,000 clones, about 94% of which are singletons. The ten largest account for 1.5% to 2% of the sample. Sequences were obtained from PBMCs. All receptors come from a man between 18 and 29 years old in good health and CMV-seropositive.

This clone was seen just once. The chain couples TRBV2 to TRBJ2-2; D perhaps matches TRBD2 (5 bases). V gave up 6 bases and J gave up 4 bases, with 12 bases separating them. The germline V gene has CDR1 SNHLY and CDR2 FYNNEI. The CDR3 totals 14 residues. CDR3 sequence (DNA): TGTGCCAGCAGCGAGGGCCTAACCACCGGGGAGCTGTTTTTT. It is translated as CASSEGLTTGELFF.

V and J are TRBV28 and TRBJ1-2, with D tentatively TRBD1 (5 bases). This CDR3 contains 17 residues. Germline values: CDR1 MDHEN, CDR2 SYDVKM. Trimming shortened V by 0 bases and J by 3 bases, and 17 bases separated the two germline ends. Here the CDR3 DNA reads TGTGCCAGCAGTTTATGGAAGTTGGGGCCCCATGACTATGGCTACACCTTC. Protein: CASSLWKLGPHDYGYTF.

J is TRBJ1-2 and V is TRBV6-1, with 7 positions matching TRBD1. The CDR3 consists of 15 residues. Losses at the gene ends were 3 bases for V and 0 bases for J; bases not matched to a gene: 4. Germline V gene data show CDR1 as MNHNS and CDR2 as SASEGT. The CDR3 protein is CASSDRTGSNYGYTF. CDR3 DNA: TGTGCCAGCAGTGATAGGACAGGCTCTAACTATGGCTACACCTTC.

The V call is TRBV28, the J call TRBJ2-7, with TRBD1 as a possible D gene (6 bases). CDR1 and CDR2 from the germline V gene are MDHEN and SYDVKM. CDR3 length: 17 residues. V was cut by 7 bases and J by 2 bases, with 24 bases left in between. CDR3 coding DNA: TGTGCCAGCACCCTCGCCCAACCAAGACAGGCGACCTACGAGCAGTACTTC. Its translation: CASTLAQPRQATYEQYF.

The chain combines TRBV7-3 with TRBJ2-1; 12 nucleotides align to TRBD2. V shed 3 bases, J shed 8 bases, and the junction held 2 bases outside the gene matches. The CDR3 extends over 14 amino acids. Germline loops: CDR1 SGHTA, CDR2 FQGTGA. CDR3: CASSFRTSGDEQFF. CDR3 in DNA: TGTGCCAGCAGCTTCCGGACTAGCGGGGATGAGCAGTTCTTC. The full variable domain, in which reference TRBV7-3 and TRBJ2-1 provide the parts outside the CDR3, is GAGVSQTPSNKVTEKGKYVELRCDPISGHTALYWYRQSLGQGPEFLIYFQGTGAADDSGLPNDRFFAVRPEGSVSTLKIQRTERGDSAVYLCASSFRTSGDEQFFGPGTRLTVL.